The rows below give T cell receptor beta chains drawn from one sample of a study of OX40 agonist ivuxolimab in advanced cancers. TCRdb keeps only in-frame clones here, not all; method: immunoSEQ multiplex PCR. This sample has about 80,000 clones, with 85% to 95% found just once. The material sequenced was CD4+ or CD8+ T cells sorted from blood, taken in a trial of the OX40 agonist ivuxolimab. These receptor sequences come from an adult with an advanced solid tumor such as melanoma, head and neck, liver or kidney cancer. Both conserved end residues are part of each CDR3. The D gene is left open where the match is weak. Size is omitted from some rows. Given values are once, few, many or a class for expanded clones.

j_call v_call d_call clone_size cdr3_nt cdr3_aa
TRBJ2-7 TRBV7-9 . . TGTGCCAGCAGTCCAACAATAGGTGTCCCGGGGGAGCAGTACTTC CASSPTIGVPGEQYF
TRBJ1-1 TRBV11-2 . . TGTGCCAGCAGCTTAGATGTGGCGGGGCTTGGGGTGAACACTGAAGCTTTCTTT CASSLDVAGLGVNTEAFF
TRBJ1-5 TRBV4-2 . . TGTGCCAGCAGCCAAGTAGCCAGGTCCAATCAGCCCCAGCATTTT CASSQVARSNQPQHF
TRBJ2-3 TRBV9 . . TGTGCCAGCTCCCTAGGGGGGCCGGGAGATACGCAGTATTTT CASSLGGPGDTQYF
TRBJ1-1 TRBV4-1 . . TGCGCCAGCAGCCAGGAGGGCGCAGATCACATGAACACTGAAGCTTTCTTT CASSQEGADHMNTEAFF
TRBJ2-1 TRBV7-2 TRBD2 . TGTGCCAGCAGCTTAGAGGCTAGCGGGAGACATGAGCAGTTCTTC CASSLEASGRHEQFF
TRBJ2-3 TRBV27 . . TGTGCCAGCAGTTTTTCGACTGCCTCGGATACGCAGTATTTT CASSFSTASDTQYF
TRBJ1-2 TRBV2 TRBD1 once TGTGCCAGCCGAACCGGACAGGGGAGGTATGGCTACACCTTC CASRTGQGRYGYTF
TRBJ2-7 TRBV6-1 TRBD2 . TGTGCCAGCAGTGATCTGGGGGAGGGATACGAGCAGTACTTC CASSDLGEGYEQYF
TRBJ2-7 TRBV19 TRBD2 . TGTGCCAGTAGTATTTATCGGCTAGCGGGAACCTACGAGCAGTACTTC CASSIYRLAGTYEQYF
TRBJ2-7 TRBV7-7 . once TGTGCTAGCAGCTTAGGGGACGGAAGCTACGAGCAGTACTTC CASSLGDGSYEQYF
TRBJ1-2 TRBV6-5 TRBD1 . TGTGCCAGCAGCGACAGGGGGCTCACTGGCTATGGCTACACCTTC CASSDRGLTGYGYTF
TRBJ2-1 TRBV4-3 . . TGCGCCAGCAGCCAAGATCCAGGGCCATCGAATGAGCAGTTCTTC CASSQDPGPSNEQFF
TRBJ1-5 TRBV11-1 . . TGTGCCAGCAGCTCCTCGGGGGGAAATCAGCCCCAGCATTTT CASSSSGGNQPQHF
TRBJ2-3 TRBV11-3 TRBD2 . TGTGCCAGCAGCTTAGACCAGCGGGAGGGCCCGACAGATACGCAGTATTTT CASSLDQREGPTDTQYF
TRBJ2-7 TRBV5-1 TRBD1 once TGCGCCAGCAGCTCCGGACAGGGATACGAGCAGTACTTC CASSSGQGYEQYF
TRBJ1-4 TRBV5-6 . . TGTGCCAGCAGCTTCAGGGATGAAAAACTGTTTTTT CASSFRDEKLFF
TRBJ2-1 TRBV4-2 . once TGTGCCAGCAGCCAAGATCCGGGAAGGCCCTACAATGAGCAGTTCTTC CASSQDPGRPYNEQFF
TRBJ2-5 TRBV10-3 . . TGTGCCGTGGGGGAGGAGGGGGAGACCCAGTACTTC CAVGEEGETQYF
TRBJ2-7 TRBV28 . . TGTGCCAGCAGTGCTACAGCGGCCAGGGGCGAAAAAGCCTACGAGCAGTACTTC CASSATAARGEKAYEQYF
TRBJ1-5 TRBV4-1 . . TGCGCCAGCAGCCACCCCGGGTCCGGGCCGGAAAATCAGCCCCAGCATTTT CASSHPGSGPENQPQHF
TRBJ1-1 TRBV7-9 . . TGTGCCAGCAGCTTAGTGCTGGGGGCGGCTGAAGCTTTCTTT CASSLVLGAAEAFF
TRBJ1-2 TRBV4-3 TRBD1 . TGCGCCAGCAGCCAAGGGACAGGTACCCCTCTAAGCTACACCTTC CASSQGTGTPLSYTF
TRBJ1-1 TRBV11-3 TRBD1 . TGTGCCAGCAGCTCAGGGACAGCCACTGAAGCTTTCTTT CASSSGTATEAFF
TRBJ1-1 TRBV28 . . TGTGCCAGCAGCCTAGGAGGACAGACCCCCCTCCGGTACACTGAAGCTTTCTTT CASSLGGQTPLRYTEAFF
TRBJ1-1 TRBV10-2 . . TGCGCCAGCAGTGAGTCGAAATTCGGGGGGAGTGACGGCACTGAAGCTTTCTTT CASSESKFGGSDGTEAFF
TRBJ1-1 TRBV13 TRBD1 . TGTGCCAGCAGCCCAAGGCGGGACAGGGGGTTTCAGGGCACTGAAGCTTTCTTT CASSPRRDRGFQGTEAFF
TRBJ1-2 TRBV4-3 . . TGCGCCAGCAGCCCTACAGGGTATGGTTACACCTTC CASSPTGYGYTF
TRBJ2-1 TRBV20-1 . . TGCAGTGCTACACCAGGCAATGAGCAGTTCTTC CSATPGNEQFF
TRBJ2-1 TRBV5-1 . once TGCGCCAGCAGGCCCAGGGATGAGCAGTTCTTC CASRPRDEQFF
TRBJ2-1 TRBV29-1 TRBD1 . TGCAGCGTTAACAGGGGGCCCCGAAGGGATGAGCAGTTCTTC CSVNRGPRRDEQFF
TRBJ1-4 TRBV7-9 . . TGTGCCAGCAGCTTAGCCAGGGAAGGGTATGAAAAACTGTTTTTT CASSLAREGYEKLFF
TRBJ2-7 TRBV6-5 . . TGTGCCAGCAGTTATCGGGCCTACGAGCAGTACTTC CASSYRAYEQYF
TRBJ2-7 TRBV11-2 . . TGTGCCAGCAGCCCGTTTTTAGGCCTCTCCTACGAGCAGTACTTC CASSPFLGLSYEQYF
TRBJ2-7 TRBV4-3 . . TGCGCCAGCAGCCGGACTAAAAGCTCCTACGAGCAGTACTTC CASSRTKSSYEQYF
TRBJ2-7 TRBV7-6 . . TGTGCCAGCAGCTCGGGGGGCGCTTACTACGAGCAGTACTTC CASSSGGAYYEQYF
TRBJ1-5 TRBV30 . few TGTGCCTGGAGCTCATCGAGCCAGCCCCAGCATTTT CAWSSSSQPQHF
TRBJ1-1 TRBV9 TRBD1 . TGTGCCAGCAGCGTAGCTCAGACAGGGTCGAACACTGAAGCTTTCTTT CASSVAQTGSNTEAFF
TRBJ2-7 TRBV13 . once TGTGCCAGCAGCTCCTGGACTGCTTACGAGCAGTACTTC CASSSWTAYEQYF
TRBJ1-1 TRBV7-8 . . TGTGCCAGCAGCCCCCGGCGGACCCACACTGAAGCTTTCTTT CASSPRRTHTEAFF
TRBJ2-7 TRBV2 . . TGTGCCAGCACTCCCACGCGGGTTTTTCGCTACGAGCAGTACTTC CASTPTRVFRYEQYF
TRBJ2-7 TRBV5-8 . . TGTGCCAGCGCGTCGCGAGCACTATCCCCCTACGAGCAGTACTTC CASASRALSPYEQYF
TRBJ2-5 TRBV5-8 TRBD1 . TGTGCCAGCAGTGATGACAGGGGGAAGACCCAGTACTTC CASSDDRGKTQYF
TRBJ2-7 TRBV18 . . TGTGCCAGCTCACCATCCCGGCAGACCTACGAGCAGTACTTC CASSPSRQTYEQYF
TRBJ2-4 TRBV4-1 . . TGCGCCAGCAGCCAAGATCATTTCGGGGGAAACATTCAGTACTTC CASSQDHFGGNIQYF
TRBJ2-1 TRBV11-1 TRBD2 . TGTGCCAGCAGCCAAGGACTAGCGGGGCGGACGAGGACCTACAATGAGCAGTTCTTC CASSQGLAGRTRTYNEQFF
TRBJ2-7 TRBV9 . once TGTGCCAGCAGCGTTACTACGGCAAGCTACGAGCAGTACTTC CASSVTTASYEQYF
TRBJ1-4 TRBV4-1 . . TGCGCCAGCAGCCAAGATTGGGCTAATGAAAAACTGTTTTTT CASSQDWANEKLFF
TRBJ2-7 TRBV2 . . TGTGTCGGGGTGGGGCTAGATAAAGGCGAGCAGTACTTC CVGVGLDKGEQYF
TRBJ2-7 TRBV5-4 . . TGTGCCAGCAGCTTGGGACAGAGCTCCTACGAGCAGTACTTC CASSLGQSSYEQYF
TRBJ2-5 TRBV9 . . TGTGCCAGCAGCGTTGGAGGGCCAGAGACCCAGTACTTC CASSVGGPETQYF
TRBJ1-5 TRBV7-9 TRBD1 few TGTGCCAGCAGCCCCGGGACAGGTGGCAATCAGCCCCAGCATTTT CASSPGTGGNQPQHF
TRBJ2-3 TRBV7-3 TRBD2 . TGTGCCAGCAGCCCTAGCGGGGGGGCCACAGATACGCAGTATTTT CASSPSGGATDTQYF
TRBJ1-6 TRBV5-1 . . TGCGCCAGCAGCTTGGACCGTCGCGCCCTCCACTTT CASSLDRRALHF